These 10 T cell receptor beta chains share one sample of origin, sequenced in a study of CD8+CD57+ T cells in acquired aplastic anemia. Patients chosen for sequencing had CD8+CD57+ cells that had expanded, as shown by flow cytometry. Profiling of TCR beta VDJ combinations and CDR3 sequences used genomic DNA as template. TCRdb reanalysed the reads using MiXCR and keeps one entry per CDR3 protein. The table lists approximately 470,000 distinct CDR3 sequences, around 33% of them singletons, with 0.82% in the top ten. The sequencing sample was made of sorted CD4+, CD8+, or CD8+CD57+ T cells (not recorded which) from PBMCs. These receptors originate from a human donor with aplastic anemia.

This clonotype showed up many times. The chain couples TRBV5-1 to TRBJ2-7, with 9 bases aligning to TRBD2. The trim removed 0 bases at V and 2 bases at J, leaving 3 bases unmatched. CDR3 length: 15 residues. Germline CDR1 and CDR2: SGHRS and YFSETQ. CDR3: CASSLAGGGAYEQYF. CDR3 nucleotides: TGCGCCAGCAGCTTGGCCGGCGGGGGGGCCTACGAGCAGTACTTC. The entire variable domain, with the rest obtained from reference TRBV5-1 and TRBJ2-7, is as follows: KAGVTQTPRYLIKTRGQQVTLSCSPISGHRSVSWYQQTPGQGLQFLFEYFSETQRNKGNFPGRFSGRQFSNSRSEMNVSTLELGDSALYLCASSLAGGGAYEQYFGPGTRLTVT.

This clonotype was detected many times. The rearrangement uses TRBV24-1 and TRBJ2-5, with 10 bases lining up with TRBD1. The trim removed 5 bases at V and 2 bases at J, leaving 7 bases unmatched. Germline CDR1 reads KGHDR; CDR2 reads SFDVKD. The length of the CDR3 is 16 residues. This CDR3 is CATSGPGTGEQETQYF. The CDR3 nucleotides read TGTGCCACCAGTGGCCCTGGGACAGGGGAACAAGAGACCCAGTACTTC.

A word on this clonotype: Compared with germline, one end of the junction differs, possibly owing to a read error. The chain couples TRBV7-2 to TRBJ1-5; D might be TRBD1 (5 bases). Germline CDR1 reads SGHTA; CDR2 reads FQGNSA. This CDR3 contains 14 residues. For the CDR3, the DNA is TGCGCCAGCAGCTTAGCAGGGTTGAATCAGCCCCAGCATTTT. This encodes CASSLAGLNQPQHF.

J is TRBJ1-2 and V is TRBV7-9; D may be TRBD1 (5 bases). The length of the CDR3 is 14 residues. Between the trimmed V and J ends, which lost 2 bases and 5 bases, there was a span of 12 bases. Germline CDR1 and CDR2: SEHNR and FQNEAQ (reference sequence). This CDR3 is CASSLRGPEYGYTF. The CDR3 DNA sequence: TGTGCCAGCAGCTTAAGGGGTCCTGAGTATGGCTACACCTTC.

This clonotype turned up a few times. V and J are TRBV19 and TRBJ2-3, with TRBD1 identical over 12 bases. Unmatched junction bases numbered 6, after V lost 3 bases and J lost 5 bases. Germline CDR1 and CDR2: LNHDA and SQIVND (reference sequence). The CDR3 sequence is 16 residues long. CDR3 DNA sequence: TGTGCCAGTAGTATCTATGGGACAGGGGGCATAGATACGCAGTATTTT. Protein product: CASSIYGTGGIDTQYF.

Many counts were recorded for this clonotype. The V and J genes are TRBV5-1 and TRBJ2-7; 9 bases are a match to TRBD1. Unmatched junction bases numbered 2, after V lost 4 bases and J lost 6 bases. The CDR3 contains 12 residues. Germline V CDR1 and CDR2: SGHRS, YFSETQ. The CDR3 spells CASSTDRGEQYF. DNA for the CDR3: TGCGCCAGCAGCACGGACAGGGGCGAGCAGTACTTC. The full variable domain, rest sourced from reference TRBV5-1 and TRBJ2-7, is KAGVTQTPRYLIKTRGQQVTLSCSPISGHRSVSWYQQTPGQGLQFLFEYFSETQRNKGNFPGRFSGRQFSNSRSEMNVSTLELGDSALYLCASSTDRGEQYFGPGTRLTVT.

The chain employs TRBV5-6 and TRBJ1-2; D not resolved. Looked up from germline, CDR1 is SGHDT and CDR2 is YYEEEE. With 2 bases removed from V and 8 bases from J, the gap between germline ends came to 19 bases. The CDR3 covers 15 residues. CDR3 nucleotides: TGTGCCAGCAGCTTTCCGGACGCAGGAGTTCGGGGCTACACCTTC. This translates into CASSFPDAGVRGYTF.

Notes on this clonotype: An end of the junction differs from the germline gene, which may be a read error. V gene TRBV6-1 combines with J gene TRBJ1-4; D remains ambiguous. CDR1 is MNHNS and CDR2 is SASEGT in the germline V gene. This CDR3 is 12 amino acids long. CDR3 loop: CASSRTNEKLSF. CDR3 bases: TGTGCCAGCAGTCGGACTAATGAAAAACTGTCTTTT.

The genes are TRBV27 and TRBJ1-6; D ambiguous. V lost 2 bases, J lost 10 bases, and 15 bases lay in between. Per germline, CDR1 MNHEY and CDR2 SMNVEV (reference sequence). The CDR3 sequence is 15 residues long. CDR3 protein: CASSLEGWEGSPLHF. The DNA for the CDR3 is TGTGCCAGCAGTTTAGAAGGGTGGGAAGGATCACCCCTCCACTTT.

There are a few counts of this clonotype. The CDR3 DNA follows: TGTGCCAGCAGTTACTCGAAGGGATCCCAACTCACAGATACGCAGTATTTT. This translates into CASSYSKGSQLTDTQYF. J is TRBJ2-3 and V is TRBV6-2 or TRBV6-3; no clear D gene. Per germline, CDR1 MNHEY and CDR2 SVGEGT. Trimming cost V 0 bases and J 2 bases, with 15 bases left between them. CDR3 length: 17 residues.